Each of the 21 T cell receptor beta chains below was sequenced from the same sample in a study of shared clonotypes between healthy human individuals. Generated by immunoSEQ multiplex PCR, the TCRdb table keeps only in-frame clones and is missing some. The sample records 950,000 to 1,200,000 clones, around three quarters being singletons. Sequenced input: memory CD4+ T cells from PBMCs. This sample's subset: CD45RA-negative fraction. These receptor sequences come from a man younger than 30 in good health. Some clones in this sample may be carry-over from other donors' samples.

The CDR3 region is CASSELQGLGNQPQHF. As DNA, the CDR3 is TGTGCCAGCAGTGAATTACAGGGACTAGGCAATCAGCCCCAGCATTTT. V is TRBV6-1 and J is TRBJ1-5; D may be TRBD1 (6 bases). This CDR3 spans 16 amino acids. Trimming pared 2 bases from V and 2 bases from J, leaving 13 bases between. Germline CDR1 MNHNS, CDR2 SASEGT.

The chain combines TRBV7-9 with TRBJ1-3, with D unclear. The CDR3 totals 13 residues. Looked up from germline, CDR1 is SEHNR and CDR2 is FQNEAQ (reference sequence). V was cut by 5 bases and J by 3 bases, with 8 bases left in between. The DNA for the CDR3 is TGTGCCAGCAGCGCAACAGATGGAAACACCATATATTTT. Amino acid sequence: CASSATDGNTIYF.

This clone was recorded a few times. V gene TRBV7-2 combines with J gene TRBJ1-2; possible D gene TRBD1, 5 bases. V shed 5 bases and J shed 7 bases, with 14 bases lying between them. CDR1 is SGHTA and CDR2 is FQGNSA in the germline V gene. This CDR3 region has 13 residues. DNA of the CDR3: TGTGCCAGCAGCCCCCTGAGGGGCCTTGGCTACACCTTC. Its protein is CASSPLRGLGYTF.

CDR3 amino acids: CASSPRGGENTIYF. The CDR3, as DNA: TGTGCCAGCAGCCCCAGGGGTGGGGAAAACACCATATATTTT. The rearrangement uses TRBV7-6 and TRBJ1-3, with TRBD1 as a possible D gene (6 bases). Trimming removed 5 bases at V and 6 bases at J, with 14 bases between. From germline, CDR1 is SGHVS and CDR2 FNYEAQ. This CDR3 contains 14 residues.

This chain joins TRBV30 and TRBJ2-2; the D is unclear. This CDR3 spans 15 amino acids. Trimming left V 0 bases short and J 6 bases short, with 14 bases between. Germline V gene lookup returns CDR1 GTSNPN and CDR2 SVGIG (reference sequence). The CDR3 protein is CAWSVLGNRPGELFF. CDR3 sequence (DNA): TGTGCCTGGAGTGTACTGGGGAACAGACCCGGGGAGCTGTTTTTT.

The V and J genes are TRBV6-1 and TRBJ2-6; tentatively, D is TRBD1 or TRBD2 (5 bases each). CDR3 length: 14 residues. CDR1 MNHNS and CDR2 SASEGT come from the germline V gene. Trimming took 7 bases from V and 4 from J, leaving 11 bases between them. CDR3 sequence: CASTEGSGANVLTF. The CDR3 region has the DNA TGTGCCAGCACTGAGGGGTCCGGGGCCAACGTCCTGACTTTC.

The V and J genes are TRBV7-9 and TRBJ2-7; 8 bases agree with TRBD1. With V trimmed by 1 base and J by 7 bases, 9 bases remained unmatched. The length of the CDR3 is 15 residues. CDR1 SEHNR and CDR2 FQNEAQ come from the germline V gene (reference sequence). The CDR3 sequence is CASSLDRRGRGEQYF. In DNA, the CDR3 is TGTGCCAGCAGCTTAGATCGCAGGGGGCGCGGGGAGCAGTACTTC.

V usage is TRBV18 and J usage is TRBJ2-1; D ambiguous. The germline CDR1 and CDR2 sequences are KGHSH and LQKENI. This CDR3 contains 13 residues. With 5 bases removed from V and 5 bases from J, the gap between germline ends came to 10 bases. The DNA for the CDR3 is TGTGCCAGCTCATTGGGCCCGGACAATGAGCAGTTCTTC. Residues: CASSLGPDNEQFF.

This chain connects TRBV6-4 to TRBJ2-3; possibly TRBD2 for D (5 bases). CDR1 and CDR2 from the germline V gene are MRHNA and SNTAGT. The CDR3 totals 14 residues. Trimming shortened V by 4 bases and J by 2 bases, and 10 bases separated the two germline ends. CDR3 protein: CASSALDPTDTQYF. The CDR3 nucleotides are TGTGCCAGCAGTGCACTAGATCCCACAGATACGCAGTATTTT.

In its sample, this clone was seen a few times. The V call is TRBV7-2, the J call TRBJ1-2; D gene unclear. Germline V gives CDR1 SGHTA, CDR2 FQGNSA. Trimming pared 1 base from V and 0 bases from J, leaving 12 bases between. The CDR3 has 16 residues. As DNA, the CDR3 is TGTGCCAGCAGCTTAGTTTGGCAGCAGCCTAACTATGGCTACACCTTC. Amino acid sequence: CASSLVWQQPNYGYTF.

This chain uses TRBV10-3 with TRBJ2-3, with 10 bases matching TRBD2. Losses at the gene ends were 3 bases for V and 5 bases for J; bases not matched to a gene: 5. There are 15 residues in the CDR3. Germline assignment: CDR1 ENHRY and CDR2 SYGVKD. CDR3 residues: CAISELAGRLDTQYF. The CDR3 DNA is TGTGCCATCAGTGAACTAGCGGGAAGGTTAGATACGCAGTATTTT.

V and J are TRBV9 and TRBJ2-7, with TRBD1 matching 9 bases. Germline V CDR1 and CDR2: SGDLS, YYNGEE. There are 14 residues in the CDR3. V lost 4 bases to trimming and J lost 4 bases; unmatched junction nucleotides: 6. The CDR3 DNA reads TGTGCCAGCAGCTCACAGGGGGCTGGATACGAGCAGTACTTC. Encoded protein: CASSSQGAGYEQYF.

V is TRBV7-2 and J is TRBJ1-1, with D possibly TRBD1 on 6 matching bases. The CDR3 is made up of 14 amino acids. V shed 2 bases and J shed 6 bases, with 13 bases lying between them. Germline lookup yields CDR1 SGHTA and CDR2 FQGNSA. CDR3: CASSLRGTNSEAFF. In DNA, the CDR3 is TGTGCCAGCAGCTTACGGGGGACAAACTCTGAAGCTTTCTTT.

The chain has TRBV5-4 and TRBJ2-3; D possibly corresponds to TRBD2 (6 bases). CDR3 length: 16 residues. Germline-derived CDR1 and CDR2 are SGHNT and YYREEE (reference sequence). Trimming stripped 0 bases from V and 4 bases from J, with 15 bases between. The CDR3 bases are TGTGCCAGCAGCTTGGTTACGGGAGACCCGTCAGATACGCAGTATTTT. It encodes CASSLVTGDPSDTQYF.

About this clone: Being one base from a much bigger clone, this may be a read error. The sample has other DNA sequences that encode this CDR3 too. This chain connects TRBV6-5 to TRBJ1-2; D is unclear. The CDR3 has 12 residues. The V gene's germline CDR1 is MNHEY and CDR2 SVGAGI. The V end lost 2 bases, the J end lost 4 bases, and 5 bases lay between the germline ends. Here the CDR3 DNA reads TGTGCCAGCAGTTACAGAGGCTATGGCTACACCTTC. This codes for CASSYRGYGYTF.

V gene TRBV28 combines with J gene TRBJ1-1; 8 bases are a match to TRBD1. The CDR3 length is 11 residues. Germline V gene data show CDR1 as MDHEN and CDR2 as SYDVKM. Trimming took 8 bases from V and 11 from J; bases not matched to a gene: 7. The CDR3 region is CASARTGRAFF. The CDR3 bases are TGTGCCAGCGCCAGGACAGGGAGGGCTTTCTTT.

This clone was picked up one time. The V gene is TRBV5-4, the J gene TRBJ2-5; D is perhaps TRBD1 or TRBD2 (5 bases each). This CDR3 spans 14 amino acids. V was cut by 1 base and J by 4 bases, with 11 bases left in between. Per germline, CDR1 SGHNT and CDR2 YYREEE (reference sequence). The CDR3 protein is CASSLSQGAETQYF. CDR3 nucleotide sequence: TGTGCCAGCAGCTTGTCCCAGGGAGCAGAGACCCAGTACTTC.

The chain carries TRBV2 and TRBJ2-5, with 9 positions matching TRBD1. The CDR3 consists of 13 residues. In germline, CDR1 is SNHLY, CDR2 FYNNEI. With V trimmed by 7 bases and J by 4 bases, 4 bases remained unmatched. This CDR3 reads CASKQGAGETQYF. In DNA form, the CDR3 reads TGTGCCAGCAAACAGGGGGCTGGAGAGACCCAGTACTTC.

This rearrangement joins TRBV28 to TRBJ1-5; possible D gene TRBD1, 6 bases. V was shortened by 8 bases and J by 3 bases, with 17 bases between the two germline ends. The CDR3 totals 15 residues. Germline V gene data show CDR1 as MDHEN and CDR2 as SYDVKM. Here the CDR3 DNA reads TGTGCCAGCCCCCAAGGGGGTAAGGACAATCAGCCCCAGCATTTT. As protein: CASPQGGKDNQPQHF.

This clone showed up many times. This sequence joins TRBV2 and TRBJ1-1, with TRBD1 as a possible D gene (5 bases). CDR3 length: 13 residues. V shed 7 bases and J shed 3 bases, with 12 bases lying between them. Germline CDR1 and CDR2: SNHLY and FYNNEI. The CDR3 loop reads CASINGGDTEAFF. Written as DNA, the CDR3 is TGTGCCAGCATTAATGGGGGAGACACTGAAGCTTTCTTT.

This clone was recorded only once. V is TRBV28 and J is TRBJ1-2; D ambiguous. The CDR3 is 13 residues long. The germline gives CDR1 MDHEN, CDR2 SYDVKM. Trimming removed 8 bases from V and 8 bases from J, with 18 bases in between. CDR3 protein: CASFIGERLGYTF. The CDR3 nucleotides read TGTGCCAGCTTTATCGGGGAACGTTTGGGCTACACCTTC.